The entry below gives a single T cell receptor (beta chain) sequence along with its context. The ends were cut back, 6 bases at V and 1 base at J, with 16 bases in the middle. Germline V gene data show CDR1 as SGHDT and CDR2 as YYEEEE. The CDR3 runs to 15 residues. The sample is drawn from a study of Ad26.COV2.S vaccination and SARS-CoV-2 variants. Noted treatment: over 15 received Ad26.COV2.S at low or high dose, single or two shots; roughly five received placebo; per-sample allocation not given. Each sample was drawn 63 days after the first injection (of vaccine or placebo). Boston provided a donor who was an adult aged 18-55 years. Clones were read by immunoSEQ multiplex PCR, and TCRdb kept only the in-frame ones, dropping some. Of some 250,000 clones in the sample, roughly 90% were seen once.

The source of this sequence is a person aged 18-65 years who received the Ad26.COV2.S COVID-19 vaccine or a placebo. The chain is built from TRBV5-6 and TRBJ1-1; D gene unclear. This sample comprised peripheral blood, obtained in a trial of Ad26.COV2.S vaccine versus placebo. The CDR3 here is CASNPMVKGNTEAFF. The CDR3 DNA reads as TGTGCCAGCAACCCCATGGTTAAGGGGAACACTGAAGCTTTCTTT.